The clone carrying this T cell receptor (beta chain) was recorded many times. Its antigen remains unidentified. The entry originates in a study of T-cell reconstitution after alpha-beta-depleted transplantation in children. Construction of the TCRbeta library involved unique molecular identifiers. TCRdb ran MiXCR on the PCR reads and lists one entry per CDR3 protein. In the table there are nearly 200,000 distinct CDR3 sequences, roughly 6.3% of which are singletons. Study findings and constraints: One year after transplant, T-cell counts and diversity came mostly from newly produced T cells. There were some patients whose high TCRbeta diversity at day 60 came from surviving recipient T cells and thymic progenitors. There were reportedly several hundred expanded graft clones from which alpha-beta T cells came about two months after transplant.

Trimming stripped 1 base from V and 1 base from J, with 5 bases between. The CDR3 spans 13 residues. Per the germline V gene, CDR1 is SQVTM and CDR2 is ANQGSEA. This TCR came from a girl under three years old with combined immunodeficiency, due to receive a stem cell transplant. The sequenced sample was PBMCs, obtained before TCRalphabeta/CD19-depleted stem cell transplant. The gene calls are TRBV29-1 and TRBJ2-1; tentative D call: TRBD1 (5 bases). CDR3 DNA: TGCAGCGTTGAAGGACAGTCCTACAATGAGCAGTTCTTC. Translating gives CSVEGQSYNEQFF.